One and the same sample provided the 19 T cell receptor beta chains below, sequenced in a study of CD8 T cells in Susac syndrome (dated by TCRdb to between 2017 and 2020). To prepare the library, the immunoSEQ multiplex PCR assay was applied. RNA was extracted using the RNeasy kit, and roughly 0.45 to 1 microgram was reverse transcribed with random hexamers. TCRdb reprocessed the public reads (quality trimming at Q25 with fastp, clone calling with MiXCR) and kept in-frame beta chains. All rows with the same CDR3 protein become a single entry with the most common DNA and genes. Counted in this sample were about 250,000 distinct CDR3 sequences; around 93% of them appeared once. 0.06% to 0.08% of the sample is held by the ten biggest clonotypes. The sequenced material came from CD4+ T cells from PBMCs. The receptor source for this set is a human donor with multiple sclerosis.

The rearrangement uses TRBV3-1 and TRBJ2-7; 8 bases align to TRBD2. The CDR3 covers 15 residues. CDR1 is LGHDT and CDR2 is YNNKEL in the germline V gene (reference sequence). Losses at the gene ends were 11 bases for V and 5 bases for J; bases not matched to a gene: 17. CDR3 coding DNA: TGTGCCCAAGTCGCCAGCGGGAGTGATTCTGACGAGCAGTACGTC. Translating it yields CAQVASGSDSDEQYV.

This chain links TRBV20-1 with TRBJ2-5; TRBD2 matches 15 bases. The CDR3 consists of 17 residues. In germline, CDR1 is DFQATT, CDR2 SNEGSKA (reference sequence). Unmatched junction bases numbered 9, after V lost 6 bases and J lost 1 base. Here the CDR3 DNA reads TGCAGTGCCAAGAGGACTAGCGGGAGGGCCGTCCAAGAGACCCAGTACTTC. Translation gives CSAKRTSGRAVQETQYF.

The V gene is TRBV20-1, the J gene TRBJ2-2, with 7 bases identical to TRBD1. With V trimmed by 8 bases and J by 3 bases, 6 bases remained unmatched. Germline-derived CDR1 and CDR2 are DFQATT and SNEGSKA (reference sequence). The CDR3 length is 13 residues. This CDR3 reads CSSQGVYTGELFF. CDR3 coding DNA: TGCAGTTCCCAGGGGGTTTACACCGGGGAGCTGTTTTTT.

The CDR3 reads CAWRIGAGGLTGELFF. The CDR3 DNA reads TGTGCCTGGAGGATCGGGGCGGGAGGTCTGACCGGGGAGCTGTTTTTT. V and J are TRBV30 and TRBJ2-2; TRBD2 matches at 8 bases. V was clipped by 3 bases and J by 5 bases; unmatched bases: 11. This CDR3 comprises 16 residues. Germline CDR1 and CDR2: GTSNPN and SVGIG (reference sequence).

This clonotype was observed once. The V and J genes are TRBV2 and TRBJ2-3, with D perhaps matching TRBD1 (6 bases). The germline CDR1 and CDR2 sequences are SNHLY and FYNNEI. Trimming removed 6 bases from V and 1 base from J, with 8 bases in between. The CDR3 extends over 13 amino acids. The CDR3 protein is CASRRTGTDTQYF. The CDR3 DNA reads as TGTGCCAGCAGGAGGACAGGCACAGATACGCAGTATTTT.

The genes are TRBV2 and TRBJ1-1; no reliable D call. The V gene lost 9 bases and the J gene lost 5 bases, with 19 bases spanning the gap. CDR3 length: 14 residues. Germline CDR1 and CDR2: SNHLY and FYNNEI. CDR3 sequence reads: CASIANRGGTEAFF. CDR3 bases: TGTGCCAGTATTGCAAACAGAGGAGGAACTGAAGCTTTCTTT.

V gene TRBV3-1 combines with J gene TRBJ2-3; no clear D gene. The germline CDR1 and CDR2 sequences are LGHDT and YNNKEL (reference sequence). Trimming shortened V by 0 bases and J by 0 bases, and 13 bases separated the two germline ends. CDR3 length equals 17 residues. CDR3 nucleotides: TGTGCCAGCAGCCAAGATCTTTTCGGATATAGCACAGATACGCAGTATTTT. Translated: CASSQDLFGYSTDTQYF.

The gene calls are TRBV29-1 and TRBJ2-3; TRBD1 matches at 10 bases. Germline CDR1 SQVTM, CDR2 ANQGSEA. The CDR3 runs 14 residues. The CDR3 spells CSGSGQGTTDTQYF. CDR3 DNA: TGCAGTGGGTCGGGACAGGGGACCACAGATACGCAGTATTTT.

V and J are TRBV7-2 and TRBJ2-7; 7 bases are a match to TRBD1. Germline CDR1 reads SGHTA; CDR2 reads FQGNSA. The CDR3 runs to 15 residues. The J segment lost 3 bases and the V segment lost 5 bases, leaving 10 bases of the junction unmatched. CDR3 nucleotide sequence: TGTGCCAGCAGCCCCCGACAGGGCCTAGTCTACGAGCAGTACTTC. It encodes CASSPRQGLVYEQYF.

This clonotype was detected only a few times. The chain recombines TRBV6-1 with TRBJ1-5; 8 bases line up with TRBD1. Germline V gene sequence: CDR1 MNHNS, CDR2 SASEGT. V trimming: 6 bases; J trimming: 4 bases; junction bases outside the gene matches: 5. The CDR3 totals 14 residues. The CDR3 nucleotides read TGTGCCAGCAGGGGGACAGGTGGGAATCAGCCCCAGCATTTT. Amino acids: CASRGTGGNQPQHF.

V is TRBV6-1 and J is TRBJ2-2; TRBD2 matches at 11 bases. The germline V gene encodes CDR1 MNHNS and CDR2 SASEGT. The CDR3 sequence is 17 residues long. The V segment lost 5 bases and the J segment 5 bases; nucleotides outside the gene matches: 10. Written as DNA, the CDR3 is TGTGCCAGCAGTCTCCGCCGACTAGCGGGGCCTACCGGGGAGCTGTTTTTT. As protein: CASSLRRLAGPTGELFF.

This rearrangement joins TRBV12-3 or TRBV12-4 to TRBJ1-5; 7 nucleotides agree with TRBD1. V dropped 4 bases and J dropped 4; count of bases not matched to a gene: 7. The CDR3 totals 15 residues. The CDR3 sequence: CASSSRDSMNQPQHF. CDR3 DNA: TGTGCCAGCAGTTCTCGGGACAGTATGAATCAGCCCCAGCATTTT.

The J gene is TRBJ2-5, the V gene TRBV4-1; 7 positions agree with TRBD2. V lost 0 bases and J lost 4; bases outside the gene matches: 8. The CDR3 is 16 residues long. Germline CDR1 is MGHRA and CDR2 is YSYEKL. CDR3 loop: CASSQEGRGSGETQYF. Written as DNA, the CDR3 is TGCGCCAGCAGCCAAGAGGGGCGGGGGAGTGGAGAGACCCAGTACTTC.

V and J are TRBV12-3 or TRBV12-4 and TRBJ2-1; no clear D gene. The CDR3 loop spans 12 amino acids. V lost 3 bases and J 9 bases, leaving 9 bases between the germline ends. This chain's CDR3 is CASSFRFGEQFF. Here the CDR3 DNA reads TGTGCCAGCAGTTTCCGCTTTGGTGAGCAGTTCTTC.

The CDR3 bases are TGCGCCAGCAGCCCGGGGCCGAGAGACTCCTACGAGCAGTACGTC. Translating it yields CASSPGPRDSYEQYV. The gene calls are TRBV5-1 and TRBJ2-7; the D call may be TRBD1 or TRBD2 (5 bases each). Germline loops: CDR1 SGHRS, CDR2 YFSETQ. The CDR3 is 15 amino acids. The ends were cut back, 4 bases at V and 0 bases at J, with 14 bases in the middle.

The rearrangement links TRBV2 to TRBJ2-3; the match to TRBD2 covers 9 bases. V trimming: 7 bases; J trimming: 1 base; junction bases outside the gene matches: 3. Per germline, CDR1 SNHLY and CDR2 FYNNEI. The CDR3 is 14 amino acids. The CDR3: CASKRLAGTDTQYF. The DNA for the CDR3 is TGTGCCAGCAAGAGACTAGCGGGCACAGATACGCAGTATTTT.

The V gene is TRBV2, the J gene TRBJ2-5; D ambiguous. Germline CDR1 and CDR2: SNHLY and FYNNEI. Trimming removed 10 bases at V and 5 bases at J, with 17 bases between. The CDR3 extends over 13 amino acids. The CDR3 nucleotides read TGTGCCACCGCCCGATCCCCGACGGAGACCCAGTACTTC. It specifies CATARSPTETQYF.

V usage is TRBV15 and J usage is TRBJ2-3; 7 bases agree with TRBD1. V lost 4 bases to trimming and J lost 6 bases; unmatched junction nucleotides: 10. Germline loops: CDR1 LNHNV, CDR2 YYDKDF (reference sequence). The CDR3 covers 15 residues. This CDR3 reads CATSKRQGPGDTQYF. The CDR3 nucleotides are TGTGCCACCAGCAAGCGACAGGGACCCGGGGATACGCAGTATTTT.

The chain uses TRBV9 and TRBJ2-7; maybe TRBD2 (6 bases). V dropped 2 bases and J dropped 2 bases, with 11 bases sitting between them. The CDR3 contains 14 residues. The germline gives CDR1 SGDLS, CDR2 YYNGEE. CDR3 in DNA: TGTGCCAGCAGCGTCCGCTGGGAGGCCTACGAGCAGTACTTC. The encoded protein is CASSVRWEAYEQYF.